These 32 T cell receptor beta chains were all obtained from the same sample, sequenced in a study of OX40 agonist ivuxolimab in advanced cancers. Measured with immunoSEQ multiplex PCR; TCRdb has only the in-frame clones, and not every one. The table records tens of thousands of clones, more than 80% of them present only once. The sequencing used CD4+ or CD8+ T cells sorted from blood, collected in a trial of the OX40 agonist ivuxolimab. These receptors were collected from an adult with an advanced solid tumor such as melanoma, head and neck, liver or kidney cancer.

This chain connects TRBV6-1 to TRBJ2-5; 10 bases match TRBD2. V was pared by 3 bases and J by 5 bases, with 6 bases of the junction left unmatched. This CDR3 has 15 residues. Germline values: CDR1 MNHNS, CDR2 SASEGT. CDR3 bases: TGTGCCAGCAGTGAGGGGGCTAGCGGGAGTGAGACCCAGTACTTC. Its translation is CASSEGASGSETQYF.

As to this clone: Other DNA sequences within the sample encode an identical CDR3. The V and J genes are TRBV5-1 and TRBJ2-5; D unclear. The CDR3 is 11 amino acids. V was shortened by 4 bases and J by 2 bases, with 3 bases between the two germline ends. Germline CDR1 is SGHRS and CDR2 is YFSETQ. The CDR3 loop is CASSLQETQYF. CDR3 nucleotide sequence: TGCGCCAGCAGCCTTCAAGAGACCCAGTACTTC.

V and J are TRBV1 and TRBJ1-5. TRBV1 is termed a pseudogene. The CDR3 has 16 amino acids. DNA for the CDR3: TGCACCAGCAGCTTCCGCTTGACGGCACCGAATCAGCCCCAGCATTTT. As protein: CTSSFRLTAPNQPQHF.

V is TRBV6-1 and J is TRBJ2-3; TRBD2 matches 12 bases. The CDR3 has 15 residues. Losses at the gene ends were 4 bases for V and 3 bases for J; bases not matched to a gene: 2. Germline V gene sequence: CDR1 MNHNS, CDR2 SASEGT. The DNA of the CDR3 is TGTGCCAGCAGTGCGACTAGCGGGAGTACAGATACGCAGTATTTT. Its protein is CASSATSGSTDTQYF.

The V call is TRBV28, the J call TRBJ2-2; 7 nucleotides line up with TRBD1. V dropped 5 bases and J dropped 0; count of bases not matched to a gene: 6. The CDR3 loop spans 16 amino acids. The V gene's germline CDR1 is MDHEN and CDR2 SYDVKM. As DNA, the CDR3 is TGTGCCAGCAGTCTCACAGGGGTCGCGAACACCGGGGAGCTGTTTTTT. This gives the protein CASSLTGVANTGELFF. Together with reference TRBV28 and TRBJ2-2, the CDR3 gives the full variable domain: DVKVTQSSRYLVKRTGEKVFLECVQDMDHENMFWYRQDPGLGLRLIYFSYDVKMKEKGDIPEGYSVSREKKERFSLILESASTNQTSMYLCASSLTGVANTGELFFGEGSRLTVL.

The J gene is TRBJ2-1, the V gene TRBV7-3; 7 nucleotides match TRBD1. The J segment lost 5 bases and the V segment lost 5 bases, leaving 6 bases of the junction unmatched. Germline V gene sequence: CDR1 SGHTA, CDR2 FQGTGA. The CDR3 has 14 amino acids. The CDR3, as DNA: TGTGCCAGCAGCCGGACAGGTAAAAACAATGAGCAGTTCTTC. This codes for CASSRTGKNNEQFF.

This chain links TRBV7-2 with TRBJ1-2, with a weak D call TRBD1 (6 bases). Looked up from germline, CDR1 is SGHTA and CDR2 is FQGNSA. V lost 0 bases and J lost 4, with 15 bases in between. The CDR3 has 16 amino acids. CDR3 nucleotides: TGTGCCAGCAGCTTAGCCCCCCAGGGGAGGATCTATGGCTACACCTTC. The encoded protein is CASSLAPQGRIYGYTF.

The chain recombines TRBV13 with TRBJ1-1; weak D call: TRBD1 (5 bases). Germline CDR1 PRHDT, CDR2 FYEKMQ (reference sequence). The CDR3 is 13 amino acids. The V gene lost 6 bases and the J gene lost 5 bases, with 13 bases spanning the gap. CDR3 in DNA: TGTGCCAGCAGTCGCGAGGGGAGAACTGAAGCTTTCTTT. This codes for CASSREGRTEAFF.

The sample holds one count of this clone. The genes are TRBV19 and TRBJ1-5, with 9 bases identical to TRBD1. This CDR3 comprises 15 residues. CDR1 is LNHDA and CDR2 is SQIVND in the germline V gene (reference sequence). Germline trimming cut 1 base from V and 7 bases from J; bases unmatched to any gene: 5. The CDR3 region is CASSIATGQGQPQHF. Here the CDR3 DNA reads TGTGCCAGTAGTATAGCCACGGGACAGGGCCAGCCCCAGCATTTT.

The chain links TRBV11-3 to TRBJ2-3; D is possibly TRBD1 (7 bases). Germline loops: CDR1 SGHNT, CDR2 YENEEA. V shed 4 bases and J shed 8 bases, with 13 bases lying between them. This CDR3 contains 13 residues. For the CDR3, the DNA is TGTGCCAGCAGCTCTGACCAGGGGGGTACGCAGTATTTT. Translating it yields CASSSDQGGTQYF.

This chain links TRBV28 with TRBJ1-2; 12 bases are a match to TRBD1. CDR1 and CDR2 (germline): MDHEN, SYDVKM. CDR3 length equals 15 residues. Trimming at V came to 6 bases and at J to 8 bases, leaving 10 bases not matched to a gene. DNA of the CDR3: TGTGCCAGCAGGGGACAGGGGGCGAGAGGCTTCGGCTACACCTTC. It yields the protein CASRGQGARGFGYTF.

J is TRBJ2-7 and V is TRBV6-1; the D is unclear. Germline V gives CDR1 MNHNS, CDR2 SASEGT. V was cut by 5 bases and J by 0 bases, with 5 bases left in between. The CDR3 has 12 residues. The CDR3 spells CASSRTSYEQYF. The CDR3 DNA follows: TGTGCCAGCAGTAGGACCTCCTACGAGCAGTACTTC.

V and J are TRBV7-2 and TRBJ1-1; 7 nucleotides agree with TRBD1. The V and J ends lost 6 bases and 6 bases, in that order; junction bases with no gene match: 10. The germline CDR1 and CDR2 sequences are SGHTA and FQGNSA. The CDR3 sequence is 14 residues long. In DNA, the CDR3 is TGTGCCAGCAGGGGTGCGACAGGGAAGTCTGAAGCTTTCTTT. It is translated as CASRGATGKSEAFF.

This chain uses TRBV2 with TRBJ1-4; perhaps TRBD1 as D (5 bases). This CDR3 region has 12 residues. CDR1 is SNHLY, CDR2 FYNNEI, per germline. V was trimmed by 8 bases and J by 8 bases, leaving 12 bases between them. CDR3 protein: CASRRGVEKLFF. DNA of the CDR3: TGTGCCAGCCGGAGGGGTGTCGAAAAACTGTTTTTT.

CDR3 coding DNA: TGTGCCAGCAGCTTGGATGTCGGAAACATTCAGTACTTC. Encoded protein: CASSLDVGNIQYF. The V gene is TRBV5-6, the J gene TRBJ2-4; D gene ambiguous. CDR3 length: 13 residues. Germline V CDR1 and CDR2: SGHDT, YYEEEE. V lost 0 bases, J lost 6 bases, and 7 bases lay in between.

The chain couples TRBV6-1 to TRBJ2-5, with 7 bases fitting TRBD1. The CDR3 is made up of 14 amino acids. After removal of 7 bases from V and 2 bases from J, the junction contained 7 bases not matched to a gene. Germline assignment: CDR1 MNHNS and CDR2 SASEGT. CDR3 DNA sequence: TGTGCCAGCACCGCCGGGACAGAACAAGAGACCCAGTACTTC. Encoded protein: CASTAGTEQETQYF.

V gene TRBV28 combines with J gene TRBJ2-7; TRBD2 matches 10 bases. Germline V gene sequence: CDR1 MDHEN, CDR2 SYDVKM. J was trimmed by 0 bases and V by 6 bases; bases with no gene match: 11. This CDR3 is built from 17 residues. The CDR3 reads CASSPTGLAELSYEQYF. CDR3 nucleotides: TGTGCCAGCAGCCCAACAGGACTAGCGGAACTCTCCTACGAGCAGTACTTC. Complete variable domain (other parts from reference TRBV28 and TRBJ2-7): DVKVTQSSRYLVKRTGEKVFLECVQDMDHENMFWYRQDPGLGLRLIYFSYDVKMKEKGDIPEGYSVSREKKERFSLILESASTNQTSMYLCASSPTGLAELSYEQYFGPGTRLTVT.

The chain joins TRBV30 to TRBJ2-1; 9 bases are shared with TRBD2. J was trimmed by 4 bases and V by 3 bases; bases with no gene match: 13. There are 17 residues in the CDR3. The germline V gene has CDR1 GTSNPN and CDR2 SVGIG (reference sequence). The CDR3 DNA sequence: TGTGCCTGGAGAGACACCGGGACTAGCCGCAATTACAATGAGCAGTTCTTC. Its translation: CAWRDTGTSRNYNEQFF.

The CDR3 is CASSLLVPKGPNEKLFF. The CDR3 DNA reads as TGTGCCAGCAGTTTATTGGTCCCGAAAGGGCCTAATGAAAAACTGTTTTTT. The rearrangement joins TRBV28 to TRBJ1-4; D is unclear. Deletions cut 1 base from V and 3 bases from J, with 15 bases between. Germline-derived CDR1 and CDR2 are MDHEN and SYDVKM. CDR3 length: 17 amino acids.

The J gene is TRBJ2-1, the V gene TRBV27, with 9 bases that match TRBD2. This CDR3 has 15 residues. Germline V gene sequence: CDR1 MNHEY, CDR2 SMNVEV (reference sequence). V was clipped by 6 bases and J by 7 bases; unmatched bases: 10. The CDR3 region is CASRRNSGRRNEQFF. CDR3 DNA: TGTGCCAGCAGGCGGAATAGCGGGAGAAGGAATGAGCAGTTCTTC.

The chain is built from TRBV5-1 and TRBJ1-5; 8 positions agree with TRBD1. J was trimmed by 5 bases and V by 4 bases; bases with no gene match: 8. The CDR3 extends over 15 amino acids. Looked up from germline, CDR1 is SGHRS and CDR2 is YFSETQ. For the CDR3, the DNA is TGCGCCAGCAGCCTGGGGACAGGTGGGGATCAGCCCCAGCATTTT. Its translation: CASSLGTGGDQPQHF.

This clone appeared once. The J gene is TRBJ1-1, the V gene TRBV7-6; 11 bases fit TRBD1. CDR1 SGHVS and CDR2 FNYEAQ come from the germline V gene. V lost 6 bases and J lost 4; bases outside the gene matches: 7. This CDR3 region has 15 residues. The CDR3 loop reads CASRPGTGGSTEAFF. CDR3 bases: TGTGCCAGCAGACCCGGGACAGGGGGATCCACTGAAGCTTTCTTT. The entire variable domain, with the rest obtained from reference TRBV7-6 and TRBJ1-1, is as follows: GAGVSQSPRYKVTKRGQDVALRCDPISGHVSLYWYRQALGQGPEFLTYFNYEAQQDKSGLPNDRFSAERPEGSISTLTIQRTEQRDSAMYRCASRPGTGGSTEAFFGQGTRLTVV.

The table lists this clone with a count of one. The gene calls are TRBV28 and TRBJ1-2; D remains unclear. Germline CDR1 is MDHEN and CDR2 is SYDVKM. There are 12 residues in the CDR3. V lost 6 bases and J 4 bases, leaving 9 bases between the germline ends. The CDR3 sequence: CASSAGPYGYTF. The CDR3 coding sequence is TGTGCCAGCAGCGCGGGCCCCTATGGCTACACCTTC.

The rearrangement uses TRBV7-9 and TRBJ2-1; TRBD2 agrees at 13 bases. Germline assignment: CDR1 SEHNR and CDR2 FQNEAQ (reference sequence). V was pared by 5 bases and J by 5 bases, with 6 bases of the junction left unmatched. CDR3 length: 16 amino acids. CDR3 DNA: TGTGCCAGCAGCCCCCGCGGACTAGCGGGAGACAATGAGCAGTTCTTC. It yields the protein CASSPRGLAGDNEQFF.

The gene calls are TRBV6-6 and TRBJ2-3, with TRBD2 matching 14 bases. Trimming removed 7 bases from V and 4 bases from J; junction bases left unmatched: 7. Per the germline V gene, CDR1 is MNHNY and CDR2 is SVGAGI (reference sequence). The CDR3 is 16 residues long. CDR3 in DNA: TGTGCCAGCACCTTTAGACTAGCGGGAGGGCCAGATACGCAGTATTTT. Residues: CASTFRLAGGPDTQYF.

This chain uses TRBV7-9 with TRBJ2-3; D gene ambiguous. Trimming left V 1 base short and J 0 bases short, with 8 bases between. The germline gives CDR1 SEHNR, CDR2 FQNEAQ (reference sequence). The CDR3 loop spans 15 amino acids. The CDR3 region is CASSLDQASTDTQYF. For the CDR3, the DNA is TGTGCCAGCAGCTTAGATCAGGCAAGCACAGATACGCAGTATTTT.

This rearrangement joins TRBV2 to TRBJ2-3; TRBD2 aligns across 8 bases. Losses at the gene ends were 7 bases for V and 4 bases for J; bases not matched to a gene: 10. The CDR3 contains 15 residues. Germline V gene lookup returns CDR1 SNHLY and CDR2 FYNNEI. For the CDR3, the DNA is TGTGCCAGCACAGGCGGCGGGAGGCGGGCAGATACGCAGTATTTT. Amino acids: CASTGGGRRADTQYF.

This clone was picked up one time. This rearrangement joins TRBV21-1 to TRBJ1-2. TRBV21-1 is shown as a pseudogene. CDR3 length: 15 amino acids. The CDR3 DNA reads as TGTGCCAGCTCAAAGAGAGAGGGAAAAAGAGAAGGCTACACCTTC. This codes for CASSKREGKREGYTF.

V and J are TRBV19 and TRBJ2-3; 7 nucleotides align to TRBD2. V shed 5 bases and J 0 bases; nucleotides not matched to a gene: 8. Germline CDR1 reads LNHDA; CDR2 reads SQIVND (reference sequence). The CDR3 length is 16 residues. The CDR3, as DNA: TGTGCCAGTAGTCAACCTAGCGGTAGTAGCACAGATACGCAGTATTTT. Its translation: CASSQPSGSSTDTQYF.

The chain couples TRBV7-3 to TRBJ2-7; 13 positions match TRBD2. Trimming took 5 bases from V and 6 from J; bases not matched to a gene: 10. The CDR3 totals 16 residues. CDR1 is SGHTA, CDR2 FQGTGA, per germline. This CDR3 reads CASSPNPGLAGSEQYF. The CDR3 bases are TGTGCCAGCAGCCCCAATCCGGGACTAGCGGGGAGCGAGCAGTACTTC.

This clone has just one count. The rearrangement joins TRBV7-3 to TRBJ2-5; 10 bases align to TRBD2. V shed 1 base, J shed 5 bases, and the junction held 13 bases outside the gene matches. Germline V gene sequence: CDR1 SGHTA, CDR2 FQGTGA. This CDR3 contains 18 residues. CDR3 DNA sequence: TGTGCCAGCAGCTTAAGACCCCGGCTAGCGGGAGTCGGTGAGACCCAGTACTTC. Translated: CASSLRPRLAGVGETQYF.

This clone came up once. This chain links TRBV4-1 with TRBJ2-3; D is uncertain. The CDR3 covers 14 residues. The germline V and J ends were trimmed by 0 bases and 3 bases, with 7 bases remaining between them. Per germline, CDR1 MGHRA and CDR2 YSYEKL. In DNA form, the CDR3 reads TGCGCCAGCAGCCAAGAAAGGCCAACAGATACGCAGTATTTT. As protein: CASSQERPTDTQYF.